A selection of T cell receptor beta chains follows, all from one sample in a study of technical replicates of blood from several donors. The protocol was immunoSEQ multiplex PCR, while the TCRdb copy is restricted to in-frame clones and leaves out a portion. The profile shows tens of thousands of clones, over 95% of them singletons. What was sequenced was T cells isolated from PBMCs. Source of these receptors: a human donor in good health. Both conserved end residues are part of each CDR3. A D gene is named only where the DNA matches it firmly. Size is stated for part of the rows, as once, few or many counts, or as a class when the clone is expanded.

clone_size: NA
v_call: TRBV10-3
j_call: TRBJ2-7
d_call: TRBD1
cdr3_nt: TGTGCCATCAGTGAGTTGGACAGGGAATACGAGCAGTACTTC
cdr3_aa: CAISELDREYEQYF

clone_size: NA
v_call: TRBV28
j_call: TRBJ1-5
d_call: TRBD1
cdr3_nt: TGTGCCAGCAGTTTACCCAGGGGGTATGGGCAGCCCCAGCATTTT
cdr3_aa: CASSLPRGYGQPQHF

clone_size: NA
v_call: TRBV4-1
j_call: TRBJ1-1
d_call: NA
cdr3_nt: TGCGCCAGCAGTCTAACGGGGACTGAAGCTTTCTTT
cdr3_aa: CASSLTGTEAFF

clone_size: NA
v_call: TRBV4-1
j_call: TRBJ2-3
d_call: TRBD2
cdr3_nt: TGCGCCAGCGGACTAGCGGGAGAGTGGGATACGCAGTATTTT
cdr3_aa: CASGLAGEWDTQYF

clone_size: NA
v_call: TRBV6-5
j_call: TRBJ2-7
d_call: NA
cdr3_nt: TGTGCCAGCAGTTACACCACAGGATTCTCCTACGAGCAGTACTTC
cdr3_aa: CASSYTTGFSYEQYF

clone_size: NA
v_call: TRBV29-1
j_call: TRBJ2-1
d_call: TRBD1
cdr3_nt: TGCAGCGTTGAAGACCCTACCGGGACAGGGATATACAATGAGCAGTTCTTC
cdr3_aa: CSVEDPTGTGIYNEQFF

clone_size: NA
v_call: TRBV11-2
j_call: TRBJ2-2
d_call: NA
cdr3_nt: TGTGCCAGCAGCTCATACGGAGAGGCCGGGGAGCTGTTTTTT
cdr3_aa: CASSSYGEAGELFF

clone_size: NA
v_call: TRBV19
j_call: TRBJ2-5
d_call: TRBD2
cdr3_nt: TGTGCCAGTAGTATCTCTAGCGGACAAGAGACCCAGTACTTC
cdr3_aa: CASSISSGQETQYF

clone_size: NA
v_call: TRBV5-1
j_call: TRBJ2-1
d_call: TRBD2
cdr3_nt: TGCGCCAGCAGCTTGGTGGGGATAGCGGGAGGGCTTGGTGAGCAGTTCTTC
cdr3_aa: CASSLVGIAGGLGEQFF

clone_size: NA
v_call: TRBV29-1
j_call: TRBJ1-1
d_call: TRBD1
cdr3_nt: TGCAGCGTTGACAGAGACAGGGACTTTAAAGCTTTCTTT
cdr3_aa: CSVDRDRDFKAFF

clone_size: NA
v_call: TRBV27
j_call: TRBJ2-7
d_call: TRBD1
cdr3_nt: TGTGCCAGCAGTTTATCGGGACAGGGGGCGCGGGAGCAGTACTTC
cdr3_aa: CASSLSGQGAREQYF

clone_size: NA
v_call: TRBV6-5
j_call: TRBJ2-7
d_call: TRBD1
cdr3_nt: TGTGCCAGCAGTCCCGGACAGGGGGCCTACGAGCAGTACTTC
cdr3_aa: CASSPGQGAYEQYF

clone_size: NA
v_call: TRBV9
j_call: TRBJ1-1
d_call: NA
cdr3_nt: TGTGCCAGCAGCGTAGATCCGGGGATGAGCATTGAAGCTTTCTTT
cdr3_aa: CASSVDPGMSIEAFF

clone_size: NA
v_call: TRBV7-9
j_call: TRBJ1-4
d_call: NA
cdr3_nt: TGTGCCAGCAGCTTCGAGATGAATAATGAAAAACTGTTTTTT
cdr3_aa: CASSFEMNNEKLFF

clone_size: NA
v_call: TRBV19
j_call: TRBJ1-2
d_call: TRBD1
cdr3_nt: TGTGCCAGTAGTATTTTTGGGATCCAGGGGGCGGCTGGCTACACCTTC
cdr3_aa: CASSIFGIQGAAGYTF

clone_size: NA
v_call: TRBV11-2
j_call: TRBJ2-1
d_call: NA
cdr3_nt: TGTGCCAGCAGCCTACAGAGGACAGAGACTAAGCAGTTCTTC
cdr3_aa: CASSLQRTETKQFF

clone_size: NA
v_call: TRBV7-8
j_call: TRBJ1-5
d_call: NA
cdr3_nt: TGTGCCAGCAGCTTACAGGGTCTCAGAAATCAGCCCCAGCATTTT
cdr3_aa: CASSLQGLRNQPQHF

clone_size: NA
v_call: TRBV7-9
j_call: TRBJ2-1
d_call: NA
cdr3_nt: TGTGCCAGCAGCTTAGCTATTAGACTCCGCTCCTACAATGAGCAGTTCTTC
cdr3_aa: CASSLAIRLRSYNEQFF

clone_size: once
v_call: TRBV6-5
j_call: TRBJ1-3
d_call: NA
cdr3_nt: TGTGCCAGCAGCCGGGACTCTGGAAACACCATATATTTT
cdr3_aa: CASSRDSGNTIYF

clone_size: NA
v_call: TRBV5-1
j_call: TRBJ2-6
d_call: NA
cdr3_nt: TGCGCCAGCAGCTTGAGTCAGGGATCGTCTGGGGCCAACGTCCTGACTTTC
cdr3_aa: CASSLSQGSSGANVLTF

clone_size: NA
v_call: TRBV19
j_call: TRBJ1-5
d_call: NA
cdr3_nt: TGTGCCAGTAGTATGGGGGGGCTCCAGCCCCAGCATTTT
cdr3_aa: CASSMGGLQPQHF

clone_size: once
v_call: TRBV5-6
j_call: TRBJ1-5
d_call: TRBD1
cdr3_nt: TGTGCCAGCAGCTACTACAGGGGTTTCGGCAATCAGCCCCAGCATTTT
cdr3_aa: CASSYYRGFGNQPQHF

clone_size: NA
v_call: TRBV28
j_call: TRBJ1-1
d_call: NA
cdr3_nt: TGTGCCAGCAGCCCCTCTCTTGAAGCTTTCTTT
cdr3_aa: CASSPSLEAFF

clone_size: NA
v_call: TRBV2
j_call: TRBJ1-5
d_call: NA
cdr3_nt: TGTGCCAGCAGTGAGTATCTCCCGAATCAGCCCCAGCATTTT
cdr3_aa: CASSEYLPNQPQHF

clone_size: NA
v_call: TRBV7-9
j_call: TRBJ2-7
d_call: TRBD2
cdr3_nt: TGTGCCAGCAGCTGGGGACTAGCGAACGAGCAGTACTTC
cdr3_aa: CASSWGLANEQYF

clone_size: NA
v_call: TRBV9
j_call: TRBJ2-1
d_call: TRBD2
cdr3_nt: TGTGCCAGCAGCGCTAGACTAGCGGGGGATGAGCAGTTCTTC
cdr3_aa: CASSARLAGDEQFF

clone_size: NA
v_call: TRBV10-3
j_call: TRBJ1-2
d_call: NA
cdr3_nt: TGTGCCATCAGGGACACAGGGAGTGGTGGCTACACCTTC
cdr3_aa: CAIRDTGSGGYTF

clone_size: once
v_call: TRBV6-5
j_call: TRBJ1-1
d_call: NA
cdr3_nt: TGTGCCAGCAGTTACTTTCTCAGGGAGGGGGCTGAAGCTTTCTTT
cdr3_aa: CASSYFLREGAEAFF

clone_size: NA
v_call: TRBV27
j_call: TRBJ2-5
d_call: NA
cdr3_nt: TGTGCCAGCAGTTCCTACAGCCGGCAGACCCAGTACTTC
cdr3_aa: CASSSYSRQTQYF

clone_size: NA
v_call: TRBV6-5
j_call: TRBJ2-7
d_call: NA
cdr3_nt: TGTGCCAGCAGTTACCCCTCTCGGGGGACCTACGAGCAGTACTTC
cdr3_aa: CASSYPSRGTYEQYF

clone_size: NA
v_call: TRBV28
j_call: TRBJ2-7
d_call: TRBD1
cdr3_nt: TGTGCCAGCAGGGACAGGGGTACGACCGAGCAGTACTTC
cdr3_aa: CASRDRGTTEQYF

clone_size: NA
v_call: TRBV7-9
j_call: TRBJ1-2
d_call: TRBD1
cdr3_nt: TGTGCCAGCAGCCAGGACAGGGGGCCCTATGGCTACACCTTC
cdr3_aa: CASSQDRGPYGYTF

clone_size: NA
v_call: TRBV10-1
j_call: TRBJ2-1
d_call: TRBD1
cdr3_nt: TGCGCCAGCAGTAGGACAGGGGGCTTCAATGAGCAGTTCTTC
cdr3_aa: CASSRTGGFNEQFF

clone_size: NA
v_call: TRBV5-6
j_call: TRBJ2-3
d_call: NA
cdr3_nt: TGTGCCAGCAGCTTGGCCGGTAGCGGAGGCACAGATACGCAGTATTTT
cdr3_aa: CASSLAGSGGTDTQYF

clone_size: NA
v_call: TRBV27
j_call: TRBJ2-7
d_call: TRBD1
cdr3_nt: TGTGCCAGCAGGACGAAGGGGGCATACGAGCAGTACTTC
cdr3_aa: CASRTKGAYEQYF

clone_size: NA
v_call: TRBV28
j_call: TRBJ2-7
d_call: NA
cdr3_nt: TGTGCCAGCAGTCCGGGACTCGGCGGGACCTACGAGCAGTACTTC
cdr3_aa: CASSPGLGGTYEQYF

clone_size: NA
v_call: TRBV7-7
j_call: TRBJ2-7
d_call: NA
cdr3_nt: TGTGCTAGCAGCTTATCGGTGGGGGGATTAGGCTACGAGCAGTACTTC
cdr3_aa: CASSLSVGGLGYEQYF

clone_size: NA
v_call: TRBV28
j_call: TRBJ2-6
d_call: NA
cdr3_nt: TGTGCCAGCAGTTTAACAGGGTTAACTGGGGCCAACGTCCTGACTTTC
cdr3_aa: CASSLTGLTGANVLTF

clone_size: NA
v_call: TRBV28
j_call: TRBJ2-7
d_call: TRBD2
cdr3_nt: TGTGCCAGCAGTGGACTAGCGGGAGCCTACTTAGAGCAGTACTTC
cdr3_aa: CASSGLAGAYLEQYF

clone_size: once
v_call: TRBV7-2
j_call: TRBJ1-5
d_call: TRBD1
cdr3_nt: TGTGCCAGCAGCCGACAGGGACGTAGGCAGCCCCAGCATTTT
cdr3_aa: CASSRQGRRQPQHF

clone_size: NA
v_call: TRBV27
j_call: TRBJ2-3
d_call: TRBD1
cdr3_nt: TGTGCCAGCAGCTCCGGGACAGGTTCCGCAGATACGCAGTATTTT
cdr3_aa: CASSSGTGSADTQYF

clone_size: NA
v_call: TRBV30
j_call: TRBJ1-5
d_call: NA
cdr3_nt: TGTGCCTGGGGACAAGTCAATCAGCCCCAGCATTTT
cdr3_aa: CAWGQVNQPQHF

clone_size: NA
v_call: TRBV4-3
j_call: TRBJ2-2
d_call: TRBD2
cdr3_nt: TGCGCCAGCAGCCAAGGCCAAGGTCGGAGCGGGAGGGAGCTGTTTTTT
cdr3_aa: CASSQGQGRSGRELFF

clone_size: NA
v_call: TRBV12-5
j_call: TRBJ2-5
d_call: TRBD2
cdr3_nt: TGTGCTAGTGGTTTGGGGAGCGGGGGGTCAGAGACCCAGTACTTC
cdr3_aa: CASGLGSGGSETQYF

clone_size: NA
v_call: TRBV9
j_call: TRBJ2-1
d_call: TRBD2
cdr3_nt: TGTGCCAGCAGCCCAACAGGACTAGTCGATGAGCAGTTCTTC
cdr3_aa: CASSPTGLVDEQFF

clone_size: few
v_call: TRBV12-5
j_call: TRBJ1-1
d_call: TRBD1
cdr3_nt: TGTGCTAGTGGTTTGGGGACAGGGGGCACTGAAGCTTTCTTT
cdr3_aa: CASGLGTGGTEAFF

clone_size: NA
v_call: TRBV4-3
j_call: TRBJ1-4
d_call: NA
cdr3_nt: TGCGCCAGCAGCCTTCTCGAGGGCGGGCTTCGAGAAAAACTGTTTTTT
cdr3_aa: CASSLLEGGLREKLFF

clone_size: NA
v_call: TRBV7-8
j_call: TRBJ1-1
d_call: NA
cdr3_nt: TGTGCCAGCAGCTTAAGCGCCAGAGAAGCTTTCTTT
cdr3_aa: CASSLSAREAFF

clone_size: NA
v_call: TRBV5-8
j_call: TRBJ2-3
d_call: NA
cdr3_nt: TGTGCCAGCAGCGGCGAGGTAGATACGCAGTATTTT
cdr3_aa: CASSGEVDTQYF

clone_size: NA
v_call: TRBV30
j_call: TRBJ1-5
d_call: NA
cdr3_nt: TGTGCCTGGACGGGAGGTATCAATCAGCCCCAGCATTTT
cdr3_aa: CAWTGGINQPQHF

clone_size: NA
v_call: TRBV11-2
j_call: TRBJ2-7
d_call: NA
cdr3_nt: TGTGCCAGCAGCTTAGTAGGAGACAGTCCCTACGAGCAGTACTTC
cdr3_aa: CASSLVGDSPYEQYF

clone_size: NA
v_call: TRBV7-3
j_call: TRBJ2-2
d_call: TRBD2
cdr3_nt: TGTGCCAGCAGCTTACTAGCGGGAGACTGGGCCGGGGAGCTGTTTTTT
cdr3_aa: CASSLLAGDWAGELFF

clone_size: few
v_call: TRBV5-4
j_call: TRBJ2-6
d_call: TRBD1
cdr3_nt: TGTGCCAGCAGCCCGGGACAGGGTTCCGCCAACGTCCTGACTTTC
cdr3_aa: CASSPGQGSANVLTF

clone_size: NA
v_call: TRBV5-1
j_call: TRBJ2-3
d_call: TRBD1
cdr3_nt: TGCGCCAGCAGCCTGCAGACAGGGCCCACAGATACGCAGTATTTT
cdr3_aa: CASSLQTGPTDTQYF